Shown below are 4 T cell receptor beta chains from a single sample sequenced in a study of T-cell memory formation after mild COVID-19. One entry per CDR3 protein, called by TCRdb with MiXCR from the 5' RACE reads. The sample has hundreds of thousands of distinct CDR3 sequences; more than 15% are singletons. What was sequenced was PBMCs or a T cell subset sorted from them (not recorded which). These TCRs come from a man younger than 30 who had mild COVID-19 (a few samples of this study predate the infection). Cell type and time point are not known.

This chain links TRBV20-1 with TRBJ1-2; D perhaps matches TRBD1 (5 bases). CDR1 DFQATT and CDR2 SNEGSKA come from the germline V gene (reference sequence). This CDR3 has 13 amino acids. V was clipped by 6 bases and J by 3 bases, with 14 bases between them. The CDR3 nucleotides are TGCAGTGCCTCGGGACGACAAGACTATGGCTACACCTTC. Translating it yields CSASGRQDYGYTF.

This chain uses TRBV6-5 with TRBJ2-5; D may be TRBD1 (5 bases). There are 12 residues in the CDR3. Germline CDR1 reads MNHEY; CDR2 reads SVGAGI. CDR3 protein: CAARGYQETQYF. The CDR3 DNA follows: TGTGCAGCAAGGGGATACCAAGAGACCCAGTACTTC.

The chain is built from TRBV7-2 and TRBJ1-6, with a tentative D call TRBD1 (5 bases). The CDR3 has 19 residues. Between the trimmed V and J ends, which lost 1 base and 0 bases, there was a span of 16 bases. Germline V gene lookup returns CDR1 SGHTA and CDR2 FQGNSA. CDR3 bases: TGTGCCAGCAGCTTAGAACGGGGGGGAAAAAGCTCCTATAATTCACCCCTCCACTTT. Residues: CASSLERGGKSSYNSPLHF.

This clonotype appeared many times. The chain couples TRBV12-3 or TRBV12-4 to TRBJ2-4; D not resolved. The CDR3 is 14 amino acids. V lost 6 bases and J lost 4, with 13 bases in between. This CDR3 is CASRPRAAKNIQYF. In nucleotides, the CDR3 is TGTGCCAGCAGACCCCGGGCGGCTAAAAACATTCAGTACTTC.